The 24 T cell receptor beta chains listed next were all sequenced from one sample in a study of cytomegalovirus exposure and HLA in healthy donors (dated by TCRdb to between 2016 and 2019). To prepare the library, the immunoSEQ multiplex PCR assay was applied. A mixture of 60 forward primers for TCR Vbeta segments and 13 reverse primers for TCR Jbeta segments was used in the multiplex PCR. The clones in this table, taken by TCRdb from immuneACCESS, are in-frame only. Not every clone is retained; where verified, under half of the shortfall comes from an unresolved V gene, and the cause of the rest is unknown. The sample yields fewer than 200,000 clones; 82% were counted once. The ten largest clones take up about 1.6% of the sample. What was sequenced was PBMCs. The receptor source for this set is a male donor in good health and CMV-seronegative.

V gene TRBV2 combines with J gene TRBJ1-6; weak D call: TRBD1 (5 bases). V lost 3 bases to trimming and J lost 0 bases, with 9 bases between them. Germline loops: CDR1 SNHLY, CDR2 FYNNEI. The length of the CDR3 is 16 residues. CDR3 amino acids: CASSDGGSSYNSPLHF. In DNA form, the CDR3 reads TGTGCCAGCAGTGATGGGGGGAGCTCCTATAATTCACCCCTCCACTTT. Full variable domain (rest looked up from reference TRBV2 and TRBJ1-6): EPEVTQTPSHQVTQMGQEVILRCVPISNHLYFYWYRQILGQKVEFLVSFYNNEISEKSEIFDDQFSVERPDGSNFTLKIRSTKLEDSAMYFCASSDGGSSYNSPLHFGNGTRLTVT.

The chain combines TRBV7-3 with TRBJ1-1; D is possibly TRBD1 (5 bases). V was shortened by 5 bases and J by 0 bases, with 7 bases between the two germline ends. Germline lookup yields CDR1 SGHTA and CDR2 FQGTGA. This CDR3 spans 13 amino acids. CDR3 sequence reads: CASSAGMNTEAFF. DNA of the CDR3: TGTGCCAGCAGCGCAGGGATGAACACTGAAGCTTTCTTT.

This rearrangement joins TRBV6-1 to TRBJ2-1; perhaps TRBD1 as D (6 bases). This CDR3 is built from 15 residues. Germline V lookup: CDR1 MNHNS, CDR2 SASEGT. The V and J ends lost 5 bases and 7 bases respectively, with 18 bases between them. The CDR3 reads CASSIRRDKPNEQFF. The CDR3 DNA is TGTGCCAGCAGTATTCGTCGGGACAAGCCGAATGAGCAGTTCTTC.

The CDR3 loop reads CASSYPPQGGTYEQYF. The CDR3 DNA sequence: TGTGCCAGCAGTTACCCACCCCAGGGGGGTACCTACGAGCAGTACTTC. This sequence joins TRBV6-6 and TRBJ2-7, with D perhaps matching TRBD1 (7 bases). V was cut by 2 bases and J by 2 bases, with 16 bases left in between. CDR3 size: 16 residues. Germline V gives CDR1 MNHNY, CDR2 SVGAGI (reference sequence).

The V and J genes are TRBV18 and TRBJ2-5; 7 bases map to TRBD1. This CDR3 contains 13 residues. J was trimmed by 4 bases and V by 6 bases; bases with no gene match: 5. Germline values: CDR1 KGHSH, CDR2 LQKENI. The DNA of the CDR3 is TGTGCCAGCTCGCCGGGACAGATAGAGACCCAGTACTTC. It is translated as CASSPGQIETQYF.

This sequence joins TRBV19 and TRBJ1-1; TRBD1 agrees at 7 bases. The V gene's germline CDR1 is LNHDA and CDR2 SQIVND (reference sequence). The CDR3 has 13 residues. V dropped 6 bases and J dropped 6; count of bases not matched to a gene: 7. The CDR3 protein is CASSHSTGAEAFF. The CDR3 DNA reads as TGTGCCAGTAGCCATTCTACAGGGGCTGAAGCTTTCTTT.

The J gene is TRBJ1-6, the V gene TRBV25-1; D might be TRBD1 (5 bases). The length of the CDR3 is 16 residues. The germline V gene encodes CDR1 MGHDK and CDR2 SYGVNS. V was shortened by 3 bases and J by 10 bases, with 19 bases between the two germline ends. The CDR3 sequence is CASSEGGSFSQSPLHF. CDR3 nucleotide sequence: TGTGCCAGCAGTGAGGGGGGGTCCTTTTCTCAGTCACCCCTCCACTTT.

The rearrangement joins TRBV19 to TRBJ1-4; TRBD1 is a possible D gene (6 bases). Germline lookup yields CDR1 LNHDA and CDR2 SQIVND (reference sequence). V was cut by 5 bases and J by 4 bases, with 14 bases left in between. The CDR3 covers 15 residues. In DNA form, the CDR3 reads TGTGCCAGTAGTTCCGGGGCCAGGGGTAATGAAAAACTGTTTTTT. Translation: CASSSGARGNEKLFF.

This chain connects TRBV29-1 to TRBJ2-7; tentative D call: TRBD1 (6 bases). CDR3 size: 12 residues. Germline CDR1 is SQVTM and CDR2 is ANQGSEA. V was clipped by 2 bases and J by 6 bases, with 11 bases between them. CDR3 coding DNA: TGCAGCGTTGAACAGGGGCGCGGCGAGCAGTACTTC. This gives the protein CSVEQGRGEQYF.

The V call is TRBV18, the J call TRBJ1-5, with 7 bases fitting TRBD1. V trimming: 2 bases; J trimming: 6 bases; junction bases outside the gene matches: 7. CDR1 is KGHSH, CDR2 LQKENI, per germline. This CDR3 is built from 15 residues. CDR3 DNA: TGTGCCAGCTCACCATCGAGAGGGGGCCCTCAGCCCCAGCATTTT. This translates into CASSPSRGGPQPQHF.

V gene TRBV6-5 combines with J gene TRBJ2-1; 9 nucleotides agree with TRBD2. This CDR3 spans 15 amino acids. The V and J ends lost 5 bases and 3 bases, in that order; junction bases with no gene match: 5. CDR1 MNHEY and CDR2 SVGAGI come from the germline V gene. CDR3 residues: CASSPFSGGYNEQFF. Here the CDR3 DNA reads TGTGCCAGCAGTCCCTTTAGCGGGGGCTACAATGAGCAGTTCTTC.

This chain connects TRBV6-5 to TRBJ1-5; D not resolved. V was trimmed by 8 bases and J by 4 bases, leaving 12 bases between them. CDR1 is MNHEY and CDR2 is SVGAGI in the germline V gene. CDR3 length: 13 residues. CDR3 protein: CASVLEGNQPQHF. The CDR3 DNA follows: TGTGCCAGCGTCTTAGAGGGAAATCAGCCCCAGCATTTT.

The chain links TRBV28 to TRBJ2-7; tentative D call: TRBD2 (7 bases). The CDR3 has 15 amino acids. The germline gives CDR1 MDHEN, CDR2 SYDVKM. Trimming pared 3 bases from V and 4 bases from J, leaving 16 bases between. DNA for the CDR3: TGTGCCAGCAGTTTTCTTGGTAGGGGGGGTTACGAGCAGTACTTC. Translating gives CASSFLGRGGYEQYF.

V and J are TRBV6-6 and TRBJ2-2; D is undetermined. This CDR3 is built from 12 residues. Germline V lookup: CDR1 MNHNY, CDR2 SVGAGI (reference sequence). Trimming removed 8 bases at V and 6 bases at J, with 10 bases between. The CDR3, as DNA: TGTGCCAGCCTAACTTATTCCGGGGAGCTGTTTTTT. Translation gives CASLTYSGELFF.

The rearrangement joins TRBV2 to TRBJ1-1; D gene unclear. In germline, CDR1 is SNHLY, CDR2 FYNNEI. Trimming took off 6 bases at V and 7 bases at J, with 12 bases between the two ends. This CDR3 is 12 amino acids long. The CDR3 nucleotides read TGTGCCAGCAGACAGCGGAGCCTTGAAGCTTTCTTT. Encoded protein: CASRQRSLEAFF.

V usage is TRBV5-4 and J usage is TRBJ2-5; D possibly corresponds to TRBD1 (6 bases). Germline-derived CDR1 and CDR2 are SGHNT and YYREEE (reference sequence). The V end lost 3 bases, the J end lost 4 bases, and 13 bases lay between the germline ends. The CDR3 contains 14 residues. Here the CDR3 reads CASSWDKAPETQYF. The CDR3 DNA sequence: TGTGCCAGCAGCTGGGACAAGGCCCCAGAGACCCAGTACTTC.

Here the CDR3 reads CASSPQGRGSSYNSPLHF. CDR3 DNA sequence: TGTGCCAGCTCACCACAGGGGAGGGGGAGCTCCTATAATTCACCCCTCCACTTT. The chain joins TRBV18 to TRBJ1-6, with TRBD1 as a possible D gene (6 bases). The germline V and J ends were trimmed by 1 base and 0 bases, with 13 bases remaining between them. This CDR3 comprises 18 residues. The V gene's germline CDR1 is KGHSH and CDR2 LQKENI. Full variable domain (remainder filled in from reference TRBV18 and TRBJ1-6): NAGVMQNPRHLVRRRGQEARLRCSPMKGHSHVYWYRQLPEEGLKFMVYLQKENIIDESGMPKERFSAEFPKEGPSILRIQQVVRGDSAAYFCASSPQGRGSSYNSPLHFGNGTRLTVT.

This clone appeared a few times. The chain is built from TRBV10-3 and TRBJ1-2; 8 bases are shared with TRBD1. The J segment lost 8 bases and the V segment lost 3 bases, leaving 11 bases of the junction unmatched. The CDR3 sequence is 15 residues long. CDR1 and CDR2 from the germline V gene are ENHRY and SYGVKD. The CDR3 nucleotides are TGTGCCATCAGTGACGCAGGGGGCGCAGGTTTCGGCTACACCTTC. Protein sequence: CAISDAGGAGFGYTF.

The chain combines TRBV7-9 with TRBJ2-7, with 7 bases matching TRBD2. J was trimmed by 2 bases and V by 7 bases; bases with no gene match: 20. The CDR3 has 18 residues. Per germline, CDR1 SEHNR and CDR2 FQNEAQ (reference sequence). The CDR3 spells CASTNYMGLAEKAYEQYF. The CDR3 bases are TGTGCCAGCACCAATTATATGGGGCTAGCGGAAAAGGCCTACGAGCAGTACTTC.

The CDR3 here is CASSPLAATNEKLFF. CDR3 sequence (DNA): TGTGCCAGCAGTCCCCTTGCGGCAACTAATGAAAAACTGTTTTTT. The gene calls are TRBV28 and TRBJ1-4; no reliable D call. Deletions cut 5 bases from V and 0 bases from J, with 10 bases between. The germline V gene encodes CDR1 MDHEN and CDR2 SYDVKM. This CDR3 contains 15 residues.

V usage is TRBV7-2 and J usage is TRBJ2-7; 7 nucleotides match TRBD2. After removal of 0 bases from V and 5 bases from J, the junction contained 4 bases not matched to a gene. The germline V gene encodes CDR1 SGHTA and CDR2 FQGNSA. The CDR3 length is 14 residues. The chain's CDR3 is CASSLAGRTHEQYF. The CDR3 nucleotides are TGTGCCAGCAGCTTAGCCGGGAGGACACACGAGCAGTACTTC.

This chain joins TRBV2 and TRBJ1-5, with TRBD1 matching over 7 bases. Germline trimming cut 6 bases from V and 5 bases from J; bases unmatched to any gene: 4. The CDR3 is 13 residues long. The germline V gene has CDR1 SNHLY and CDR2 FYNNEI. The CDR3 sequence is CASSETGDQPQHF. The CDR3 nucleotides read TGTGCCAGCAGCGAAACAGGGGATCAGCCCCAGCATTTT.

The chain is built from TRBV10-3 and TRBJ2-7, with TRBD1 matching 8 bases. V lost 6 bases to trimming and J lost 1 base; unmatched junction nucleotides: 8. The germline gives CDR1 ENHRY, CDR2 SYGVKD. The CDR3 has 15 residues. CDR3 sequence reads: CAIRAGTGASYEQYF. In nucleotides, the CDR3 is TGTGCCATCAGAGCCGGGACAGGTGCTTCCTACGAGCAGTACTTC.

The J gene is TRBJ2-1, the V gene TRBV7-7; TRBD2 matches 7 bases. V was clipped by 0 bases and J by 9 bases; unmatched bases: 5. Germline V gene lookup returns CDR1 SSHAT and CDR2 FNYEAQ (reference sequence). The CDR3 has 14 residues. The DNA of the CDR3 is TGTGCCAGCAGCTTAGCTTCCTGGGGGGGTGAGCAGTTCTTC. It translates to CASSLASWGGEQFF.